The next 10 T cell receptor beta chains were all read from a single sample in a study of PD-L1 blockade in urothelial cancer. Data came from immunoSEQ multiplex PCR; TCRdb stores just in-frame clones and leaves some out. The repertoire holds over 100,000 clones, with roughly 90% as singletons. Time point specified: peripheral blood 6 weeks after treatment start. The starting material was PBMCs, obtained around atezolizumab (anti-PD-L1) treatment. The receptors were sampled from a man in his sixties with urothelial cancer.

The rearrangement uses TRBV7-2 and TRBJ2-7; tentative D call: TRBD2 (6 bases). CDR3 length: 12 amino acids. Trimming stripped 4 bases from V and 10 bases from J, with 14 bases between. CDR1 is SGHTA and CDR2 is FQGNSA in the germline V gene. The CDR3 DNA follows: TGTGCCAGCAGCTCATCGGGGGTAGGTCAGTACTTC. Translation: CASSSSGVGQYF.

The V gene is TRBV28, the J gene TRBJ1-4; D not resolved. The CDR3 spans 14 residues. Trimming removed 2 bases from V and 8 bases from J, with 12 bases in between. Looked up from germline, CDR1 is MDHEN and CDR2 is SYDVKM. This CDR3 reads CASSLPGGGEKLFF. Here the CDR3 DNA reads TGTGCCAGCAGTTTACCCGGAGGAGGGGAAAAACTGTTTTTT.

The chain uses TRBV9 and TRBJ1-1; possible D gene TRBD1, 6 bases. In germline, CDR1 is SGDLS, CDR2 YYNGEE. V lost 0 bases and J lost 1, with 10 bases in between. The CDR3 spans 15 residues. The CDR3 loop is CASSVEPGQNTEAFF. For the CDR3, the DNA is TGTGCCAGCAGCGTAGAACCGGGACAGAACACTGAAGCTTTCTTT.

The CDR3 reads CATSRGLADYEQYF. CDR3 bases: TGTGCCACCAGCAGGGGACTAGCGGATTACGAGCAGTACTTC. V and J are TRBV15 and TRBJ2-7, with TRBD2 identical over 11 bases. The CDR3 spans 14 residues. The junction had 2 bases not matched to a gene; V was cut back by 3 bases and J by 4 bases. The germline gives CDR1 LNHNV, CDR2 YYDKDF (reference sequence). Full variable domain (outside the CDR3, taken from reference TRBV15 and TRBJ2-7): DAMVIQNPRYQVTQFGKPVTLSCSQTLNHNVMYWYQQKSSQAPKLLFHYYDKDFNNEADTPDNFQSRRPNTSFCFLDIRSPGLGDTAMYLCATSRGLADYEQYFGPGTRLTVT.

The chain uses TRBV4-2 and TRBJ1-2; 8 bases line up with TRBD1. J was trimmed by 0 bases and V by 1 base; bases with no gene match: 4. Germline V CDR1 and CDR2: LGHNA, YNFKEQ. This CDR3 has 16 residues. This CDR3 reads CASSQVGDRSNYGYTF. Written as DNA, the CDR3 is TGTGCCAGCAGCCAAGTAGGGGACAGGTCTAACTATGGCTACACCTTC.

This chain links TRBV7-2 with TRBJ2-7; TRBD2 aligns across 10 bases. With V trimmed by 5 bases and J by 3 bases, 4 bases remained unmatched. The CDR3 sequence is 14 residues long. CDR1 and CDR2 (germline): SGHTA, FQGNSA. CDR3 sequence reads: CASSPPSGGYEQYF. The CDR3 DNA reads TGTGCCAGCAGCCCGCCTAGCGGGGGCTACGAGCAGTACTTC.

The V gene is TRBV7-2, the J gene TRBJ2-5, with D perhaps matching TRBD2 (6 bases). Germline values: CDR1 SGHTA, CDR2 FQGNSA. The CDR3 runs 16 residues. V dropped 5 bases and J dropped 5 bases, with 21 bases sitting between them. The CDR3 sequence is CASSPQEGLPSETQYF. The CDR3, as DNA: TGTGCCAGCAGCCCCCAAGAGGGACTCCCGTCCGAGACCCAGTACTTC. The entire variable domain, with the rest obtained from reference TRBV7-2 and TRBJ2-5, is as follows: GAGVSQSPSNKVTEKGKDVELRCDPISGHTALYWYRQSLGQGLEFLIYFQGNSAPDKSGLPSDRFSAERTGGSVSTLTIQRTQQEDSAVYLCASSPQEGLPSETQYFGPGTRLLVL.

The chain has TRBV6-1 and TRBJ2-5; TRBD1 aligns across 8 bases. The junction had 2 bases not matched to a gene; V was cut back by 6 bases and J by 2 bases. Germline-derived CDR1 and CDR2 are MNHNS and SASEGT. CDR3 length: 13 residues. Written as DNA, the CDR3 is TGTGCCAGCAGGAGGGACAGGCAAGAGACCCAGTACTTC. This gives the protein CASRRDRQETQYF.

This chain connects TRBV11-1 to TRBJ2-3, with a tentative D call TRBD2 (7 bases). CDR3 length: 17 residues. V was shortened by 5 bases and J by 6 bases, with 24 bases between the two germline ends. Germline V gives CDR1 SGHAT, CDR2 FQDESV (reference sequence). The CDR3 reads CASSPFRGAAGRDTQYF. CDR3 sequence (DNA): TGTGCCAGCAGCCCCTTCCGGGGGGCAGCGGGGAGGGATACGCAGTATTTT.

In DNA form, the CDR3 reads TGTGCCAGCAGCCCGGGGGGGCTACAAGAGACCCAGTACTTC. Translation: CASSPGGLQETQYF. The genes are TRBV28 and TRBJ2-5; 8 bases line up with TRBD2. Germline values: CDR1 MDHEN, CDR2 SYDVKM. V was clipped by 6 bases and J by 2 bases; unmatched bases: 5. This CDR3 spans 14 amino acids.